A selection of T cell receptor beta chains follows, all from one sample in a study of blood T cell repertoires in COVID-19. The method was immunoSEQ multiplex PCR; TCRdb's version includes in-frame clones alone and lacks a portion of them. The sample includes approximately 100,000 clones, 70% to 90% of them seen just once. Sample: peripheral blood. The receptors shown here come from an older woman with acute or convalescent COVID-19. Both conserved end residues are part of each CDR3. A D gene is named only where the DNA matches it firmly. Only part of the rows carry a size: once, few, many, or a class if the clone is expanded.

CDR3 protein: CASSSSVKRVYAYEQYF
CDR3 DNA: TGTGCCAGCAGTTCATCGGTAAAGCGGGTCTACGCCTACGAGCAGTACTTC
V gene: TRBV28
D gene: .
J gene: TRBJ2-7
clone size: few

CDR3 protein: CATSDAAGRFTEAFF
CDR3 DNA: TGTGCCACCAGTGATGCGGCAGGGAGGTTCACTGAAGCTTTCTTT
V gene: TRBV24-1
D gene: .
J gene: TRBJ1-1
clone size: few

CDR3 protein: CASSGFDEKLFF
CDR3 DNA: TGTGCCAGCAGTGGCTTCGATGAAAAACTGTTTTTT
V gene: TRBV27
D gene: .
J gene: TRBJ1-4
clone size: .

CDR3 protein: CASSAPGTSGGSKRREQYF
CDR3 DNA: TGTGCCAGCAGTGCCCCCGGGACTAGCGGGGGCTCAAAGAGGCGGGAGCAGTACTTC
V gene: TRBV7-2
D gene: TRBD2
J gene: TRBJ2-7
clone size: .

CDR3 protein: CASSLAGGIDTQYF
CDR3 DNA: TGTGCCAGTAGCCTAGCGGGGGGTATAGATACGCAGTATTTT
V gene: TRBV19
D gene: TRBD2
J gene: TRBJ2-3
clone size: .

CDR3 protein: CASRGQGAGELFF
CDR3 DNA: TGCGCCAGCAGGGGTCAGGGGGCCGGGGAGCTGTTTTTT
V gene: TRBV10-1
D gene: TRBD1
J gene: TRBJ2-2
clone size: .

CDR3 protein: CASSSASGFYNEQFF
CDR3 DNA: TGCGCCAGCAGCTCCGCTAGCGGTTTCTACAATGAGCAGTTCTTC
V gene: TRBV5-1
D gene: TRBD2
J gene: TRBJ2-1
clone size: few

CDR3 protein: CASSFDRGSYNEQFF
CDR3 DNA: TGTGCCAGCAGCTTTGACAGGGGCTCCTACAATGAGCAGTTCTTC
V gene: TRBV7-3
D gene: TRBD1
J gene: TRBJ2-1
clone size: .

CDR3 protein: CASGGLAGGPYNEQFF
CDR3 DNA: TGCGCCAGCGGAGGACTAGCGGGGGGTCCCTACAATGAGCAGTTCTTC
V gene: TRBV10-1
D gene: TRBD2
J gene: TRBJ2-1
clone size: .

CDR3 protein: CAISFEGVQPQHF
CDR3 DNA: TGTGCCATCAGTTTTGAGGGAGTCCAGCCCCAGCATTTT
V gene: TRBV10-3
D gene: .
J gene: TRBJ1-5
clone size: .

CDR3 protein: CAIRGTQGDYGYTF
CDR3 DNA: TGTGCCATCAGGGGGACTCAAGGGGATTATGGCTACACCTTC
V gene: TRBV10-3
D gene: .
J gene: TRBJ1-2
clone size: .

CDR3 protein: CASSPKSSEQFF
CDR3 DNA: TGTGCCAGCTCACCTAAGTCGAGTGAGCAGTTCTTC
V gene: TRBV18
D gene: .
J gene: TRBJ2-1
clone size: .

CDR3 protein: CASSREIGSYEQYF
CDR3 DNA: TGTGCCAGCAGTCGGGAGATTGGTTCCTACGAGCAGTACTTC
V gene: TRBV2
D gene: .
J gene: TRBJ2-7
clone size: few

CDR3 protein: CASSPTSGDYNEQFF
CDR3 DNA: TGTGCCAGCAGTCCCACTAGCGGGGACTACAATGAGCAGTTCTTC
V gene: TRBV6-2/TRBV6-3
D gene: TRBD2
J gene: TRBJ2-1
clone size: .

CDR3 protein: CASRGRTSGRPGELFF
CDR3 DNA: TGTGCCAGCAGAGGCCGGACTAGCGGGAGACCCGGGGAGCTGTTTTTT
V gene: TRBV28
D gene: TRBD2
J gene: TRBJ2-2
clone size: .

CDR3 protein: CASSIDRASGGYNEQFF
CDR3 DNA: TGTGCCAGTAGTATAGATCGGGCTAGCGGGGGATACAATGAGCAGTTCTTC
V gene: TRBV19
D gene: TRBD2
J gene: TRBJ2-1
clone size: .

CDR3 protein: CASSFSDRAEAFF
CDR3 DNA: TGTGCCAGCAGTTTCTCGGACAGGGCAGAAGCTTTCTTT
V gene: TRBV28
D gene: TRBD1
J gene: TRBJ1-1
clone size: .

CDR3 protein: CASSQVVEGYEQYF
CDR3 DNA: TGCGCCAGCAGCCAAGTCGTGGAGGGGTACGAGCAGTACTTC
V gene: TRBV4-3
D gene: .
J gene: TRBJ2-7
clone size: .

CDR3 protein: CASSIDRGYEKLFF
CDR3 DNA: TGTGCCAGTAGTATAGACCGGGGGTATGAAAAACTGTTTTTT
V gene: TRBV19
D gene: .
J gene: TRBJ1-4
clone size: .

CDR3 protein: CASTTRAGGYTF
CDR3 DNA: TGTGCCAGTACCACCCGCGCGGGCGGCTACACCTTC
V gene: TRBV19
D gene: .
J gene: TRBJ1-2
clone size: .

CDR3 protein: CSGRGQETQYF
CDR3 DNA: TGCAGTGGTCGGGGCCAAGAGACCCAGTACTTC
V gene: TRBV20-1
D gene: .
J gene: TRBJ2-5
clone size: .

CDR3 protein: CAISGGFF
CDR3 DNA: TGTGCCATCTCCGGAGGTTTCTTC
V gene: TRBV28
D gene: .
J gene: TRBJ2-7
clone size: .

CDR3 protein: CASSARGENSPLHF
CDR3 DNA: TGCGCCAGCAGCGCCAGGGGCGAAAATTCACCCCTCCACTTT
V gene: TRBV5-1
D gene: .
J gene: TRBJ1-6
clone size: few

CDR3 protein: CASNNRATDTQYF
CDR3 DNA: TGTGCCAGCAATAACAGGGCAACAGATACGCAGTATTTT
V gene: TRBV19
D gene: .
J gene: TRBJ2-3
clone size: .

CDR3 protein: CASSKIDSGNTIYF
CDR3 DNA: TGTGCCAGTTCCAAGATAGACTCTGGAAACACCATATATTTT
V gene: TRBV19
D gene: .
J gene: TRBJ1-3
clone size: .

CDR3 protein: CASSQPGRENSPLHF
CDR3 DNA: TGCGCCAGCAGTCAACCAGGGAGGGAAAATTCACCCCTCCACTTT
V gene: TRBV23-1
D gene: .
J gene: TRBJ1-6
clone size: .

CDR3 protein: CASSLRSVQGETQYF
CDR3 DNA: TGTGCCAGCAGCTTACGTAGCGTTCAAGGAGAGACCCAGTACTTC
V gene: TRBV7-9
D gene: .
J gene: TRBJ2-5
clone size: .

CDR3 protein: CASSPTGPEHGYTF
CDR3 DNA: TGTGCCAGCAGCCCAACAGGTCCCGAACATGGCTACACCTTC
V gene: TRBV3-1/TRBV3-2
D gene: .
J gene: TRBJ1-2
clone size: .

CDR3 protein: CASSVAGQKDTEAFF
CDR3 DNA: TGTGCCAGCAGCGTAGCTGGACAGAAAGACACTGAAGCTTTCTTT
V gene: TRBV9
D gene: .
J gene: TRBJ1-1
clone size: .

CDR3 protein: CASSLYYGQGALDTIYF
CDR3 DNA: TGTGCCAGCAGTTTATATTATGGACAGGGGGCTTTGGACACCATATATTTT
V gene: TRBV28
D gene: TRBD1
J gene: TRBJ1-3
clone size: few

CDR3 protein: CASSTLGAGYTF
CDR3 DNA: TGTGCCAGCAGTACCTTGGGAGCGGGCTACACCTTC
V gene: TRBV28
D gene: .
J gene: TRBJ1-2
clone size: .

CDR3 protein: CASSFQGKQYF
CDR3 DNA: TGTGCCAGCAGCTTTCAGGGCAAGCAGTACTTC
V gene: TRBV7-2
D gene: .
J gene: TRBJ2-7
clone size: .